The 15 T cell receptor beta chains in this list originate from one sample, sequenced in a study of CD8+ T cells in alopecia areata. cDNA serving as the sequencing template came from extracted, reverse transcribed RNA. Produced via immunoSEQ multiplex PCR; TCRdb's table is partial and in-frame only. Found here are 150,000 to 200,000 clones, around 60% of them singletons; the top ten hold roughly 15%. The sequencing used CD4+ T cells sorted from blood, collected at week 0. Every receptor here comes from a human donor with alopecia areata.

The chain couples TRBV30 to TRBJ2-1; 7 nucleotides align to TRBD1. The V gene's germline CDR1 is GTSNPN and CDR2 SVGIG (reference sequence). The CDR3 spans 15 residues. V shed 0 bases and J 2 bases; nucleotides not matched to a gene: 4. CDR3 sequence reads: CAWSVRDRPYNEQFF. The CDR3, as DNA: TGTGCCTGGAGTGTACGGGACAGACCCTACAATGAGCAGTTCTTC.

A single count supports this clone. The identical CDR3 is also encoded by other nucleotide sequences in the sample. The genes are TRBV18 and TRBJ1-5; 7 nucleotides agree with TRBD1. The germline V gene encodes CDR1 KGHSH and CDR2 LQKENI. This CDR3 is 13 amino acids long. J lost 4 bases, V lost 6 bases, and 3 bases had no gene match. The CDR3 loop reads CASSLDRNQPQHF. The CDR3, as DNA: TGTGCCAGCTCTCTGGACAGGAATCAGCCCCAGCATTTT.

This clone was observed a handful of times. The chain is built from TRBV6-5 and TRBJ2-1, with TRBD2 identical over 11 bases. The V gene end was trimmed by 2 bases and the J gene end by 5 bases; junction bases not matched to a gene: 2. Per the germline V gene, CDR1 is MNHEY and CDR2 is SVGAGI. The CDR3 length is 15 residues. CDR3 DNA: TGTGCCAGCAGTTACCTAGCGGGGGGCCACAATGAGCAGTTCTTC. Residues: CASSYLAGGHNEQFF.

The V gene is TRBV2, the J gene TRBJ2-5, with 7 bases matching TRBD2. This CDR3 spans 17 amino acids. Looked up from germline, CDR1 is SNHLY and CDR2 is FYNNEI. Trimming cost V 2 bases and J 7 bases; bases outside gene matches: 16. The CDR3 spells CASSELGLADPKTTQYF. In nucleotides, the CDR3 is TGTGCCAGCAGTGAACTGGGGCTAGCGGACCCCAAGACGACCCAGTACTTC.

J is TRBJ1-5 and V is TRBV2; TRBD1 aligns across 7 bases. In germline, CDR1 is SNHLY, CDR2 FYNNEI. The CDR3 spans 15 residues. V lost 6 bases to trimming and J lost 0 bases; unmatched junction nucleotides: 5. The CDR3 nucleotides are TGTGCCAGCAGATCGGGACAGAATAGCAATCAGCCCCAGCATTTT. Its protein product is CASRSGQNSNQPQHF.

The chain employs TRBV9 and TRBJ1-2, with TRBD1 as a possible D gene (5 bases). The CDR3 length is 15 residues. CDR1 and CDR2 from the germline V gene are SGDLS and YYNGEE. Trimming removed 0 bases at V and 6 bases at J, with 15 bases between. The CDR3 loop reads CASSVAGHSLNGYTF. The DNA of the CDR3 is TGTGCCAGCAGCGTAGCTGGACACTCCTTAAATGGCTACACCTTC.

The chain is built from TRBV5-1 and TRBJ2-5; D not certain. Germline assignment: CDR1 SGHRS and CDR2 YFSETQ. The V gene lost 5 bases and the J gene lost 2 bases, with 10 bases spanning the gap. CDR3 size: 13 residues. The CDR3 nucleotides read TGCGCCAGCAGTCGGGTCGTACAAGAGACCCAGTACTTC. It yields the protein CASSRVVQETQYF.

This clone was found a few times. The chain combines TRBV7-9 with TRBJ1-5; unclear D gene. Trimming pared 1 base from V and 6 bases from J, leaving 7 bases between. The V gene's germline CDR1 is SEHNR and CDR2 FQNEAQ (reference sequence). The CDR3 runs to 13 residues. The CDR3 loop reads CASSLGSVQPQHF. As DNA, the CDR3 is TGTGCCAGCAGCTTAGGGTCGGTTCAGCCCCAGCATTTT.

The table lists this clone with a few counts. In nucleotides, the CDR3 is TGTGCCAGCAGCGCGCGAAAGACAGGGGGCGACTATGGCTACACCTTC. The encoded protein is CASSARKTGGDYGYTF. This rearrangement joins TRBV7-8 to TRBJ1-2; 10 bases map to TRBD1. V was clipped by 5 bases and J by 3 bases; unmatched bases: 9. Germline lookup yields CDR1 SGHVS and CDR2 FQNEAQ. CDR3 size: 16 residues.

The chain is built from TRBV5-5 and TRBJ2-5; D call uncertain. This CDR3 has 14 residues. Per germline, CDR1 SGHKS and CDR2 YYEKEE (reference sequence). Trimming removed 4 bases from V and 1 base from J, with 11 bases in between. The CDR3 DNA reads TGTGCCAGCAGCGGAAGCCCACTCCAAGAGACCCAGTACTTC. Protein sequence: CASSGSPLQETQYF.

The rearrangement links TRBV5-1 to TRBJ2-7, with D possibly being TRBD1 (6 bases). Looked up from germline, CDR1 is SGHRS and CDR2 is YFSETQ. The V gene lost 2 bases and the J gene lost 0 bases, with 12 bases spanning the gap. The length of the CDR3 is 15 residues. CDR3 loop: CASSLRSGDSYEQYF. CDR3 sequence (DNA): TGCGCCAGCAGCTTACGATCAGGGGACTCCTACGAGCAGTACTTC.

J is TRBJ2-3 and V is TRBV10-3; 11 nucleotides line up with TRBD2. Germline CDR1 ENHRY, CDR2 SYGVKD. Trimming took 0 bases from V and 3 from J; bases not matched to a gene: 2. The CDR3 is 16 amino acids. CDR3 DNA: TGTGCCATCAGTGAGTCACTAGCGGGGGTGACAGATACGCAGTATTTT. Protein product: CAISESLAGVTDTQYF.

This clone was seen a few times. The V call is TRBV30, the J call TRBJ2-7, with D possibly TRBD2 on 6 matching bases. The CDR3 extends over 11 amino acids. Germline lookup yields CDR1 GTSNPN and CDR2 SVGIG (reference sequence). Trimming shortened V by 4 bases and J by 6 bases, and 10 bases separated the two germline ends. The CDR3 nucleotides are TGTGCCTGGAAAAAGGGAGGCGAGCAGTACTTC. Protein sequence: CAWKKGGEQYF.

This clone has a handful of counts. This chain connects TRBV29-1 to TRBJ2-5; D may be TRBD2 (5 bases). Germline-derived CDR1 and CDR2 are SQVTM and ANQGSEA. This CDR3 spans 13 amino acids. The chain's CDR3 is CTIRSPGSETQYF. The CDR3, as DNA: TGCACTATACGATCGCCGGGGTCGGAGACCCAGTACTTC. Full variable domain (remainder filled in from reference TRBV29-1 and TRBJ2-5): SAVISQKPSRDICQRGTSLTIQCQVDSQVTMMFWYRQQPGQSLTLIATANQGSEATYESGFVIDKFPISRPNLTFSTLTVSNMSPEDSSIYLCTIRSPGSETQYFGPGTRLLVL.

The CDR3 is CASSAGAAGETQYF. The CDR3 nucleotides read TGTGCCAGCAGCGCAGGCGCGGCTGGGGAGACCCAGTACTTC. V is TRBV7-7 and J is TRBJ2-5; D is unresolved. The CDR3 is 14 amino acids. Per germline, CDR1 SSHAT and CDR2 FNYEAQ (reference sequence). Trimming shortened V by 5 bases and J by 5 bases, and 15 bases separated the two germline ends. The whole variable domain, remainder taken from reference TRBV7-7 and TRBJ2-5, is GAGVSQSPRYKVTKRGQDVTLRCDPISSHATLYWYQQALGQGPEFLTYFNYEAQPDKSGLPSDRFSAERPEGSISTLTIQRTEQRDSAMYRCASSAGAAGETQYFGPGTRLLVL.